This entry features one T cell receptor beta chain sequence. The antigen is unknown. The record originates from a study of cytomegalovirus exposure and HLA in healthy donors. Broader study findings: Confirmation was obtained in vitro that three CMV-associated chains are specific for CMV antigens. Most sequenced TCRs were rare (though some public TCRs occurred in many donors). There were 164 TCR beta chains listed as cytomegalovirus-associated. In the 120 or so validation repertoires, under 95% of cluster scores exceeded 0, per a later analysis.

Profiled with immunoSEQ multiplex PCR; TCRdb holds only in-frame clones, not every one. The table includes 130,000 or so clones, roughly 89% detected once. The CDR3 runs to 14 residues. Germline V CDR1 and CDR2: SGHRS, YFSETQ. The germline V and J ends were trimmed by 0 bases and 1 base, with 7 bases remaining between them. The receptor's source is a woman aged 18-30 years in good health and CMV-seronegative. The sequenced sample consisted of PBMCs. The chain has TRBV5-1 and TRBJ2-5; D is undetermined. The DNA of the CDR3 is TGCGCCAGCAGCTTGGAAGCCCTCCAAGAGACCCAGTACTTC. It codes for CASSLEALQETQYF.